This T cell receptor beta chain was recovered during a study of control samples from healthy donors and cancer patients. The CDR3 extends over 15 amino acids. The germline V gene has CDR1 SGHRS and CDR2 YFSETQ. Trimming pared 6 bases from V and 5 bases from J, leaving 20 bases between. Profiled with immunoSEQ multiplex PCR; TCRdb holds only in-frame clones, not every one. The table has about 140,000 clones, around 94% seen once; the top ten hold around 13%. The receptor's source is a man between 35 and 55 years old in good health. The sequenced material came from blood. V usage is TRBV5-1 and J usage is TRBJ2-5, with a possible D match to TRBD1 (6 bases). The CDR3 DNA reads as TGCGCCAGCACTTTCGGGGCAGGGGCTAGGGAGACCCAGTACTTC. It is translated as CASTFGAGARETQYF.